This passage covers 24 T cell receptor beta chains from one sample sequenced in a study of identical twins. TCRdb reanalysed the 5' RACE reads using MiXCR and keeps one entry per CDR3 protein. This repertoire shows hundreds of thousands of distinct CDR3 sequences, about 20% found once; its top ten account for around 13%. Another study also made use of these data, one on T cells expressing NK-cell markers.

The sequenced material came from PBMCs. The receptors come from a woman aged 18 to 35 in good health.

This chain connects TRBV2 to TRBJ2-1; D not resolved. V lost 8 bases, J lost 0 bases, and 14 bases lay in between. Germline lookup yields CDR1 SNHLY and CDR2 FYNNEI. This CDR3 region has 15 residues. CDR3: CASLFEVSSYNEQFF. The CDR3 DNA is TGTGCCAGCCTGTTTGAGGTTAGCTCCTACAATGAGCAGTTCTTC.

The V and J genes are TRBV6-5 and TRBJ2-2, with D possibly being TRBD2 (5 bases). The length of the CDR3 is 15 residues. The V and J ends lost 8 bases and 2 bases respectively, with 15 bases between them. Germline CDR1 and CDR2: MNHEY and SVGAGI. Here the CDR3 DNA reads TGTGCCAGCTCATCCGGGATACTTAACACCGGGGAGCTGTTTTTT. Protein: CASSSGILNTGELFF.

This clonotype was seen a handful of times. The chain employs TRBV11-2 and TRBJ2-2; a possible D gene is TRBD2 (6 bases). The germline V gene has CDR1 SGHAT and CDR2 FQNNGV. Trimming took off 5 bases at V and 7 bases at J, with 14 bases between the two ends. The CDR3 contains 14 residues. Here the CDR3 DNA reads TGTGCCAGCAGCCCGGCTGGACTATTCGGGGAGCTGTTTTTT. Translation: CASSPAGLFGELFF.

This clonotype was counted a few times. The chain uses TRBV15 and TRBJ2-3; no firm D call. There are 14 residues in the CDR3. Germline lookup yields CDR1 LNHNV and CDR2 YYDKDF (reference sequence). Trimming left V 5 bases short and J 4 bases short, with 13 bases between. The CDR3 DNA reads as TGTGCCACCAGCCGACCCGGATCACCAGATACGCAGTATTTT. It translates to CATSRPGSPDTQYF.

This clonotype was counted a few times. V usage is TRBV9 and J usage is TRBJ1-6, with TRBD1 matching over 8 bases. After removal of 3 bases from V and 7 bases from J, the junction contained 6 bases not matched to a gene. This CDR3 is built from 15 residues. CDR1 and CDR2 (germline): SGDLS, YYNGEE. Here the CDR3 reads CASSGVTGGNSPLHF. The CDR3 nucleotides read TGTGCCAGCAGCGGGGTCACAGGGGGGAATTCACCCCTCCACTTT. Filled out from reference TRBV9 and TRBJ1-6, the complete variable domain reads DSGVTQTPKHLITATGQRVTLRCSPRSGDLSVYWYQQSLDQGLQFLIQYYNGEERAKGNILERFSAQQFPDLHSELNLSSLELGDSALYFCASSGVTGGNSPLHFGNGTRLTVT.

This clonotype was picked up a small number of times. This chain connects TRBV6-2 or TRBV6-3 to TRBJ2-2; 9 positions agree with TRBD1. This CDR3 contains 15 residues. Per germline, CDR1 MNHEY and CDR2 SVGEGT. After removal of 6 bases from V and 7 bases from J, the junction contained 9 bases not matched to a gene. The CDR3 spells CASRAGQGFGGELFF. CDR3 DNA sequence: TGTGCCAGCAGAGCGGGACAGGGTTTCGGCGGGGAGCTGTTTTTT.

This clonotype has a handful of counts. The CDR3 protein is CASSPGGGRYNEQFF. The CDR3, as DNA: TGTGCCAGCAGTCCGGGGGGGGGGAGATACAATGAGCAGTTCTTC. The rearrangement uses TRBV12-3 or TRBV12-4 and TRBJ2-1, with 8 bases that match TRBD2. V lost 5 bases, J lost 4 bases, and 7 bases stayed unmatched. The CDR3 consists of 15 residues.

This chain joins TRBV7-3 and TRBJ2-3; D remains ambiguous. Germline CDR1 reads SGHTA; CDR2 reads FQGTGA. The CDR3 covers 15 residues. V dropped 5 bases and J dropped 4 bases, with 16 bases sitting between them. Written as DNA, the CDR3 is TGTGCCAGCAGCCTTACTCAGACCACCCCAGATACGCAGTATTTT. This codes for CASSLTQTTPDTQYF.

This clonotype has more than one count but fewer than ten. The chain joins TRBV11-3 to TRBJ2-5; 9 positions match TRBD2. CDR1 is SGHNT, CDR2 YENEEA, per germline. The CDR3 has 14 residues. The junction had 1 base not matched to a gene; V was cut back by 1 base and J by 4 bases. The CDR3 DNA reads TGTGCCAGCAGCTTAGGGGGACTAGCAGAGACCCAGTACTTC. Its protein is CASSLGGLAETQYF.

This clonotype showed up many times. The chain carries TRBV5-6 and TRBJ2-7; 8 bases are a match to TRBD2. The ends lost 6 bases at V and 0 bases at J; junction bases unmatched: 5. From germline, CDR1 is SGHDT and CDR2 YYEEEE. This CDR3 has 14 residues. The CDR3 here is CASNLAGHSYEQYF. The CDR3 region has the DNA TGTGCCAGCAACCTAGCGGGTCACTCCTACGAGCAGTACTTC.

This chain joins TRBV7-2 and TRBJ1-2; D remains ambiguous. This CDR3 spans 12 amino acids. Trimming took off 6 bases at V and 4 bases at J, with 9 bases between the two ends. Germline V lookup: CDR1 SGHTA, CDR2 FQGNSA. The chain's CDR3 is CASRPGSYGYTF. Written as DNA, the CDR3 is TGTGCCAGCAGGCCCGGGAGCTATGGCTACACCTTC.

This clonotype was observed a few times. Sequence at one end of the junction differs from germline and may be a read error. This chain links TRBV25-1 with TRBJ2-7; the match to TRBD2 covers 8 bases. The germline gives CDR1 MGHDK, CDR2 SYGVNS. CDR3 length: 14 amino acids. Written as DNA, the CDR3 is TGTGCCAGCAGTGGCAGCGGGGGAAAGCCCCTACTTCGGTTC. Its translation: CASSGSGGKPLLRF.

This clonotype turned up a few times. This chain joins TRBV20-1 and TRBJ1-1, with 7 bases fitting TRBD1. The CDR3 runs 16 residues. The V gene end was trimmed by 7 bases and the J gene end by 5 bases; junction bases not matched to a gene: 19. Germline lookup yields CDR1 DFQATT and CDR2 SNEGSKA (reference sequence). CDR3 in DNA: TGCAGTGAAGGGGGTGACAGGGCAATTGGTTTGACTGAAGCTTTCTTT. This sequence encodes CSEGGDRAIGLTEAFF.

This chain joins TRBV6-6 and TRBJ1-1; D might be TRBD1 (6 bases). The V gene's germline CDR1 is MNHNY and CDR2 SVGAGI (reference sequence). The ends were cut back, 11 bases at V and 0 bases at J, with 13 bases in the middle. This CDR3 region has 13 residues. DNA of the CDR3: TGTGCCTGCAAGGGACACCTGAACACTGAAGCTTTCTTT. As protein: CACKGHLNTEAFF.

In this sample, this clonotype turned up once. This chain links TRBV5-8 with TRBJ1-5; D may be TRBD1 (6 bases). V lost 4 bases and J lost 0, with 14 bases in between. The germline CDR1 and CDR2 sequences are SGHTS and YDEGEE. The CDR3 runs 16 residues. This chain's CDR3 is CASSPGDTYSNQPQHF. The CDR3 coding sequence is TGTGCCAGCAGCCCGGGGGACACTTATAGCAATCAGCCCCAGCATTTT.

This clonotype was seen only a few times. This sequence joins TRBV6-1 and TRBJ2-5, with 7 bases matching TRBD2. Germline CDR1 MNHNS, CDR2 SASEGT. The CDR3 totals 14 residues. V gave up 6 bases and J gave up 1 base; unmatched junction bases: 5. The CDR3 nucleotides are TGTGCCAGCAGCCACGGGACTATCCAAGAGACCCAGTACTTC. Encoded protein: CASSHGTIQETQYF.

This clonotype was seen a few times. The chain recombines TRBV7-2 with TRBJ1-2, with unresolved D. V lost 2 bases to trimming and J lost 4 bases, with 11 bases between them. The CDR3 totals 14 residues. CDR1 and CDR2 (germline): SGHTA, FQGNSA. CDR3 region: CASSLSGLSYGYTF. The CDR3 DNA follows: TGTGCCAGCAGCTTAAGCGGACTCAGCTATGGCTACACCTTC.

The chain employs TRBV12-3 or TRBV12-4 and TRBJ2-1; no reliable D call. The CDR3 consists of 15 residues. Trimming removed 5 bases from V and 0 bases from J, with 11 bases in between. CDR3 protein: CASSDLASSYNEQFF. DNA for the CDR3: TGTGCCAGCAGTGACCTTGCGAGCTCCTACAATGAGCAGTTCTTC.

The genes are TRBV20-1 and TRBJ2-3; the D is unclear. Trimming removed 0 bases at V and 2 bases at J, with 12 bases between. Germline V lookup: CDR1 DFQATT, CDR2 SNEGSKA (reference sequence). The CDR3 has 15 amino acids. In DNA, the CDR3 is TGCAGTGCTAGAGATAGTGCTATACACACAGATACGCAGTATTTT. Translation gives CSARDSAIHTDTQYF.

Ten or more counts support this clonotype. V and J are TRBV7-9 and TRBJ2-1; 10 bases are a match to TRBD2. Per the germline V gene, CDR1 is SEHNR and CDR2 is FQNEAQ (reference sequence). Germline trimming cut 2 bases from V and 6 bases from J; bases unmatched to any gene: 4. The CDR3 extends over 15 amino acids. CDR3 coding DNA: TGTGCCAGCAGCTTACTTGCTAGCGGGAGCAATGAGCAGTTCTTC. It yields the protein CASSLLASGSNEQFF.

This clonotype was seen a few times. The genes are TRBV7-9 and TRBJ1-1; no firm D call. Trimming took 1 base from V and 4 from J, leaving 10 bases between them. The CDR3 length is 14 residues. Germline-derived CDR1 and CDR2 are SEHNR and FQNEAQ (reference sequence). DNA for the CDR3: TGTGCCAGCAGCTTAGGGTACGGGGTCACTGAAGCTTTCTTT. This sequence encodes CASSLGYGVTEAFF.

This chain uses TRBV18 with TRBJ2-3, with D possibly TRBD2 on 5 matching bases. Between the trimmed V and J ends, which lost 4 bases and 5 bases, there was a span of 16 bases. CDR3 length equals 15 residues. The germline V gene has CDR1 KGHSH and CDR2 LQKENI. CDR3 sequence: CASSRQLASQDTQYF. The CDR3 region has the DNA TGTGCCAGCTCACGCCAGTTAGCGTCCCAAGATACGCAGTATTTT. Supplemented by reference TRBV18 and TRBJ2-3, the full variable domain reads NAGVMQNPRHLVRRRGQEARLRCSPMKGHSHVYWYRQLPEEGLKFMVYLQKENIIDESGMPKERFSAEFPKEGPSILRIQQVVRGDSAAYFCASSRQLASQDTQYFGPGTRLTVL.

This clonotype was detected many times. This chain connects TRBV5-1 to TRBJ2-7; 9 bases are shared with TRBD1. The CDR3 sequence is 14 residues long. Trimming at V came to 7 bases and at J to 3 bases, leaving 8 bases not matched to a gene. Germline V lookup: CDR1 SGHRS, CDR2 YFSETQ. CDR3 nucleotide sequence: TGCGCCAGCCGCACCGGGACAGGGCACTACGAGCAGTACTTC. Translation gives CASRTGTGHYEQYF.

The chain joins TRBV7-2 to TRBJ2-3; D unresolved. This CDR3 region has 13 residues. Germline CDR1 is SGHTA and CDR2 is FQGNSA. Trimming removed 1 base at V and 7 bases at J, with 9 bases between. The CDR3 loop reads CASSLGVQNTQYF. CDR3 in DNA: TGTGCCAGCAGCTTAGGGGTCCAAAATACGCAGTATTTT.